In its sample, the clone carrying this T cell receptor beta chain was seen once. Its cognate antigen is unknown. At one of its ends the junction is not consistent with the germline gene, which may arise from a read error. This entry belongs to a study of T cells in Graves' hyperthyroidism and ophthalmopathy. Study-wide results and caveats: Ophthalmopathy was predicted by the model a median of 6.5 months ahead of onset.

Template material for amplifying TCR beta CDR3 regions consisted of RNA transcripts. The HTBI primer set was used in a first-round RT-PCR of the TCR CDR3. Using its own MiXCR run on the multiplex PCR reads, TCRdb lists one record per CDR3 protein. This table has 150,000 or so distinct CDR3 sequences, approximately 20% appearing once. Germline V gene lookup returns CDR1 MNHGY and CDR2 SVAAGI. CDR3 size: 13 residues. The clonotype originates from a woman aged 45-60 years with Graves' hyperthyroidism that later progressed to Graves' ophthalmopathy. The chain has TRBV6-9 and TRBJ2-4, with TRBD1 identical over 7 bases. The sample comprised blood. The CDR3 protein is CASGYNRQGTQYF. In nucleotides, the CDR3 is TGTGCCAGCGGTTATAATCGACAGGGCACTCAGTACTTC.